The clone carrying this TCR beta chain was found many times. Its antigen is not known. The CDR3 consists of 16 residues. Germline lookup yields CDR1 DFQATT and CDR2 SNEGSKA (reference sequence). V lost 0 bases, J lost 2 bases, and 14 bases lay in between. This entry comes from a study of tumor and adjacent non-tumor tissue in lung cancer. Study-wide background: On average, productive TCRbeta reads reached around 4 million per sample.

TCRbeta libraries were built with three rounds of nested PCR, modified from ARM-PCR. One entry per CDR3 protein results from TCRdb running MiXCR on the multiplex PCR reads. Of roughly 220,000 distinct CDR3 sequences listed, around 70% are singletons. This sample's RNA came from whole unsorted tissue. General study findings and limits: In normal lung, the top 100 clones were significantly more dominant than in tumor. Tumor tissue had significantly higher TCR diversity than normal lung. Tumor TCR diversity, when higher, was linked to shorter survival.

The sample consisted of lung tumor tissue. The TCR comes from a man aged 55 to 70 with non-small cell lung cancer. The chain employs TRBV20-1 and TRBJ2-1, with a tentative D call TRBD2 (7 bases). The CDR3 is CSARDPGAGAYNEQFF. CDR3 DNA: TGCAGTGCTAGAGACCCGGGGGCGGGAGCCTACAATGAGCAGTTCTTC.